This T cell receptor (beta chain) was identified during a study of cytomegalovirus exposure and HLA in healthy donors. The CDR3 loop spans 15 amino acids. CDR1 is SGHRS and CDR2 is YFSETQ in the germline V gene. The V and J ends lost 2 bases and 5 bases, in that order; junction bases with no gene match: 4. It was with 60 Vbeta and 13 Jbeta primers that the PCR ran. Here immunoSEQ multiplex PCR was the method, and the copy in TCRdb shows in-frame clones only, minus some. The sample has some 160,000 clones, approximately 78% seen once. This receptor was identified in a male donor in good health and CMV-seronegative. The V and J genes are TRBV5-1 and TRBJ2-3; 11 nucleotides line up with TRBD2. The sample consisted of PBMCs. CDR3 protein: CASSLGSGGGDTQYF. The CDR3 region has the DNA TGCGCCAGCAGCTTAGGTAGCGGGGGGGGAGATACGCAGTATTTT.